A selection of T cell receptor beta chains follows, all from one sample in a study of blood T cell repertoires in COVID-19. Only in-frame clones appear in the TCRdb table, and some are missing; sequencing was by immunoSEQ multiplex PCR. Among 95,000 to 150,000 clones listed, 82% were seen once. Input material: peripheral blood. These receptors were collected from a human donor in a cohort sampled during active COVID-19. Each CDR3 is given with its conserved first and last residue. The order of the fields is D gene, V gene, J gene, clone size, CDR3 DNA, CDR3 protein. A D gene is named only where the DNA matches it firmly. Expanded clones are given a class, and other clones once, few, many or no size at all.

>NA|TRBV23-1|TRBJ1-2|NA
TGCGCCAGCAGCCGGCCCACAGGAGCCGATAACTATGGCTACACCTTC
CASSRPTGADNYGYTF
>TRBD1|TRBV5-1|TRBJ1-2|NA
TGCGCCAGCAGCCCGGGACAGGGGGGCTTCTATGGCTACACCTTC
CASSPGQGGFYGYTF
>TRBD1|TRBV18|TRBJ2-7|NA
TGTGCCAGCTCATCTAAACAGGGGCGCTGGACAGGGGGCTCCTACGAGCAGTACTTC
CASSSKQGRWTGGSYEQYF
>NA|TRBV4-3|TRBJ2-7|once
TGCGCCAGCAGCCAATGGCAGATGGCCTCCTACGAGCAGTACTTC
CASSQWQMASYEQYF
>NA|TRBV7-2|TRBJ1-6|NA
TGTGCCAGCAGATGGGCCAGGGATTCACCCCTCCACTTT
CASRWARDSPLHF
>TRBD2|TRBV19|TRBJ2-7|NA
TGTGCCAGTAGTCCGCACCGGACTACTAGCGGGGGTCTCTCAGGCTACGAGCAGTACTTC
CASSPHRTTSGGLSGYEQYF
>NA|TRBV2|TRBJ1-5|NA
TGTGCCAGCCGATACAGGGCGAATCAGCCCCAGCATTTT
CASRYRANQPQHF
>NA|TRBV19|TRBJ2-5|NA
TGTGCCAGTGGCCGCGGCGGGAAGGAGACCCAGTACTTC
CASGRGGKETQYF
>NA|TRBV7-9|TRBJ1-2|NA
TGTGCCAGCAGCTTAGGGACAGACGGCTATGGCTACACCTTC
CASSLGTDGYGYTF
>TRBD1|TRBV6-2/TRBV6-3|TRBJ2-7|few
TGTGCCAGCAGTTCCTTCCTAGGGACAGGGGGTGAGCAGTACTTC
CASSSFLGTGGEQYF
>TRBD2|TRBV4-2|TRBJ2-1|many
TGTGCCAGCAGCCAGGCTAGCGGGGGGAATGAGCAGTTCTTC
CASSQASGGNEQFF
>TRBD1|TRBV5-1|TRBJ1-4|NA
TGCGCCAGCAGCACGGGGACAGTAGTTGCAACTAATGAAAAACTGTTTTTT
CASSTGTVVATNEKLFF
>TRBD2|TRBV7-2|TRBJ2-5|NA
TGTGCCAGCAGCTCTCAGCGACTAGCGGGGAAAGAGACCCAGTACTTC
CASSSQRLAGKETQYF
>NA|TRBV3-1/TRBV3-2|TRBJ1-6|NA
TGTGCCAGCAGCCAAGACCCCTCACGGCGGAATTCACCCCTCCACTTT
CASSQDPSRRNSPLHF
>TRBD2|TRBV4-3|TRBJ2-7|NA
TGCGCCAGCAGCCAAGGACTAGCGGCTTCCTACGAGCAGTACTTC
CASSQGLAASYEQYF
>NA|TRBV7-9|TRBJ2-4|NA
TGTGCCAGCAGCTTAGACGGTACAGTCAAAAACATTCAGTACTTC
CASSLDGTVKNIQYF
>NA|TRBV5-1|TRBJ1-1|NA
TGCGCCAGCAGGACAAACAGCCTCGGCACTGAAGCTTTCTTT
CASRTNSLGTEAFF
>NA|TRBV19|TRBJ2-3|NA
TGTGCCAGTAGTACCGGGACACTTATTACAGATACGCAGTATTTT
CASSTGTLITDTQYF